A single count supports the clone carrying this T cell receptor (beta chain). The sample is drawn from a study of cytotoxic CD8 clonotypes in ibrutinib-treated CLL. Germline V gene data show CDR1 as SGDLS and CDR2 as YYNGEE. This CDR3 region has 12 residues. Trimming shortened V by 0 bases and J by 8 bases, and 8 bases separated the two germline ends. The repertoire was sequenced with immunoSEQ multiplex PCR; TCRdb's copy has only in-frame clones and lacks some. Of a few hundred thousand clones listed, just under 80% are singletons. This clonotype was sampled from a human donor with chronic lymphocytic leukemia. The rearrangement joins TRBV9 to TRBJ1-2; D remains unclear. Source: PBMCs, taken before ibrutinib treatment. This CDR3 is CASSVAPSGYTF. CDR3 bases: TGTGCCAGCAGCGTAGCGCCGAGCGGCTACACCTTC.